The 19 T cell receptor beta chains reported below all come from one sample, sequenced in a study of OX40 agonist ivuxolimab in advanced cancers. Sequenced by immunoSEQ multiplex PCR; TCRdb stores in-frame clones only, minus some. Here the sample spans 55,000 to 70,000 clones, around nine tenths being singletons. The source was CD4+ or CD8+ T cells sorted from blood, collected in a trial of the OX40 agonist ivuxolimab. The receptors stem from an adult with an advanced solid tumor such as melanoma, head and neck, liver or kidney cancer.

In regard to this clone: Other DNA variants within this sample encode the same CDR3. The rearrangement links TRBV11-3 to TRBJ2-3; 9 nucleotides line up with TRBD1. This CDR3 is 14 amino acids long. V trimming: 5 bases; J trimming: 3 bases; junction bases outside the gene matches: 3. The germline V gene has CDR1 SGHNT and CDR2 YENEEA. In DNA, the CDR3 is TGTGCCAGCAGCCCAGGACAGGGGACAGATACGCAGTATTTT. This translates into CASSPGQGTDTQYF.

V gene TRBV18 combines with J gene TRBJ1-2, with a possible D match to TRBD1 (6 bases). Per germline, CDR1 KGHSH and CDR2 LQKENI. Deletions cut 2 bases from V and 4 bases from J, with 8 bases between. The CDR3 is 13 residues long. The CDR3 protein is CASSPGGVYGYTF. The CDR3 region has the DNA TGTGCCAGCTCACCAGGGGGCGTCTATGGCTACACCTTC.

The V and J genes are TRBV18 and TRBJ2-1, with D perhaps being TRBD1 or TRBD2 (6 bases each). This CDR3 has 15 residues. Germline assignment: CDR1 KGHSH and CDR2 LQKENI. V lost 6 bases, J lost 2 bases, and 14 bases lay in between. For the CDR3, the DNA is TGTGCCAGCTCCCCGGGGGCTAGCCCCTACAATGAGCAGTTCTTC. Its translation: CASSPGASPYNEQFF.

This chain connects TRBV4-3 to TRBJ2-3; 10 positions agree with TRBD1. Germline assignment: CDR1 LGHNA and CDR2 YSLEER. Trimming at V came to 0 bases and at J to 4 bases, leaving 10 bases not matched to a gene. The CDR3 contains 18 residues. The CDR3 nucleotides read TGCGCCAGCAGCCAAGATAGGGCGACAGGGGGCAACGCAGATACGCAGTATTTT. Protein sequence: CASSQDRATGGNADTQYF.

The gene calls are TRBV29-1 and TRBJ1-5, with TRBD1 as a possible D gene (6 bases). This CDR3 spans 13 amino acids. The V end lost 6 bases, the J end lost 2 bases, and 11 bases lay between the germline ends. CDR1 is SQVTM and CDR2 is ANQGSEA in the germline V gene. DNA for the CDR3: TGCAGCGTCTCAGGGGACCGCAATCAGCCCCAGCATTTT. It codes for CSVSGDRNQPQHF.

The chain has TRBV10-3 and TRBJ2-1; TRBD1 aligns across 7 bases. The V gene's germline CDR1 is ENHRY and CDR2 SYGVKD. Losses at the gene ends were 6 bases for V and 5 bases for J; bases not matched to a gene: 7. The CDR3 runs 14 residues. The CDR3 here is CAIRIQGSDNEQFF. As DNA, the CDR3 is TGTGCCATCAGGATACAGGGGAGTGACAATGAGCAGTTCTTC.

The chain combines TRBV7-2 with TRBJ2-7; TRBD2 matches at 11 bases. CDR3 size: 16 residues. Unmatched junction bases numbered 6, after V lost 5 bases and J lost 0 bases. Germline CDR1 and CDR2: SGHTA and FQGNSA. The chain's CDR3 is CASSRLGTSGSYEQYF. The CDR3 DNA reads TGTGCCAGCAGCCGTCTAGGGACTAGCGGCTCCTACGAGCAGTACTTC. The complete variable domain, with remaining parts taken from reference TRBV7-2 and TRBJ2-7, reads GAGVSQSPSNKVTEKGKDVELRCDPISGHTALYWYRQSLGQGLEFLIYFQGNSAPDKSGLPSDRFSAERTGGSVSTLTIQRTQQEDSAVYLCASSRLGTSGSYEQYFGPGTRLTVT.

A single count supports this clone. The chain combines TRBV6-1 with TRBJ2-1; no firm D call. Per the germline V gene, CDR1 is MNHNS and CDR2 is SASEGT. This CDR3 spans 12 amino acids. V lost 4 bases to trimming and J lost 8 bases, with 9 bases between them. The CDR3, as DNA: TGTGCCAGCAGTGTCTTAGCCTATGAGCAGTTCTTC. Its protein is CASSVLAYEQFF.

The V gene is TRBV7-9, the J gene TRBJ2-3; weak D call: TRBD1 (5 bases). V shed 0 bases and J shed 0 bases, with 13 bases lying between them. The CDR3 is 17 amino acids. The germline gives CDR1 SEHNR, CDR2 FQNEAQ (reference sequence). The CDR3 sequence is CASSLATGATSTDTQYF. The CDR3 DNA reads TGTGCCAGCAGCTTAGCGACTGGGGCCACTAGCACAGATACGCAGTATTTT.

The chain links TRBV7-2 to TRBJ2-7; 8 bases line up with TRBD1. With V trimmed by 6 bases and J by 1 base, 11 bases remained unmatched. This CDR3 is built from 16 residues. Germline values: CDR1 SGHTA, CDR2 FQGNSA. CDR3 coding DNA: TGTGCCAGCAGAAGGGGGCAGGGGGCTAATTCCTACGAGCAGTACTTC. Encoded protein: CASRRGQGANSYEQYF.

The chain joins TRBV10-3 to TRBJ1-6; the match to TRBD1 covers 10 bases. The ends lost 2 bases at V and 7 bases at J; junction bases unmatched: 11. The germline gives CDR1 ENHRY, CDR2 SYGVKD. The CDR3 is 18 amino acids. The CDR3 loop reads CAISELRTRGQGNSPLHF. CDR3 nucleotide sequence: TGTGCCATCAGTGAGCTTCGGACCCGGGGACAGGGGAATTCACCCCTCCACTTT.

This clone was recorded only once. The gene calls are TRBV4-3 and TRBJ2-3; 7 bases align to TRBD2. This CDR3 spans 15 amino acids. Germline values: CDR1 LGHNA, CDR2 YSLEER. The J segment lost 1 base and the V segment lost 1 base, leaving 2 bases of the junction unmatched. CDR3 residues: CASSQALAGTDTQYF. The CDR3 region has the DNA TGCGCCAGCAGCCAAGCGCTAGCGGGCACAGATACGCAGTATTTT.

The chain joins TRBV4-3 to TRBJ2-4; 11 bases match TRBD2. The CDR3 has 17 amino acids. The ends lost 4 bases at V and 6 bases at J; junction bases unmatched: 11. Germline lookup yields CDR1 LGHNA and CDR2 YSLEER. This chain's CDR3 is CASSPQPTSGVSNIQYF. The CDR3 DNA sequence: TGCGCCAGCAGCCCACAACCGACTAGCGGGGTTTCAAACATTCAGTACTTC.

This clone was counted once. V is TRBV28 and J is TRBJ2-4, with TRBD1 matching 7 bases. The CDR3 length is 15 residues. CDR1 is MDHEN, CDR2 SYDVKM, per germline. Trimming at V came to 7 bases and at J to 0 bases, leaving 6 bases not matched to a gene. In DNA form, the CDR3 reads TGTGCCAGCAAAGGGGGCTCCCTAGCCAAAAACATTCAGTACTTC. Amino acids: CASKGGSLAKNIQYF.

J is TRBJ2-1 and V is TRBV15, with 9 positions matching TRBD2. Germline assignment: CDR1 LNHNV and CDR2 YYDKDF (reference sequence). V was clipped by 5 bases and J by 1 base; unmatched bases: 3. The CDR3 has 15 residues. The CDR3 sequence: CATSLGLASYNEQFF. The CDR3 bases are TGTGCCACCAGCCTCGGACTAGCGTCCTACAATGAGCAGTTCTTC.

The chain couples TRBV12-5 to TRBJ2-1, with TRBD2 matching 7 bases. CDR3 size: 14 residues. CDR1 is LGHNT and CDR2 is FRNRAP in the germline V gene. The V segment lost 3 bases and the J segment 4 bases; nucleotides outside the gene matches: 3. This CDR3 reads CASGFGGSYNEQFF. For the CDR3, the DNA is TGTGCTAGTGGTTTCGGGGGGTCTTACAATGAGCAGTTCTTC.

The chain is built from TRBV9 and TRBJ2-2; D gene uncertain. The V end was cut by 4 bases, the J end by 0 bases, with 7 bases between. The CDR3 consists of 14 residues. The germline V gene has CDR1 SGDLS and CDR2 YYNGEE. Here the CDR3 DNA reads TGTGCCAGCAGCTGGCGCGCGAACACCGGGGAGCTGTTTTTT. This sequence encodes CASSWRANTGELFF.

The V gene is TRBV9, the J gene TRBJ1-2; no clear D gene. The CDR3 loop spans 15 amino acids. Trimming removed 0 bases from V and 3 bases from J, with 12 bases in between. Germline CDR1 SGDLS, CDR2 YYNGEE. The CDR3 coding sequence is TGTGCCAGCAGCGTAGGGCCCTCGAAGGACTATGGCTACACCTTC. This translates into CASSVGPSKDYGYTF.

The V call is TRBV7-2, the J call TRBJ1-2; D might be TRBD1 (5 bases). CDR1 is SGHTA, CDR2 FQGNSA, per germline. V dropped 5 bases and J dropped 4 bases, with 14 bases sitting between them. This CDR3 spans 14 amino acids. Written as DNA, the CDR3 is TGTGCCAGCAGCCCCCGGATGGACACCTATGGCTACACCTTC. Amino acid sequence: CASSPRMDTYGYTF.